These 9 T cell receptor beta chains were sequenced from one sample in a study of cytomegalovirus exposure and HLA in healthy donors. 60 Vbeta and 13 Jbeta primers were used in PCR. The data were produced by immunoSEQ multiplex PCR, yet TCRdb's version contains in-frame clones alone and is incomplete. The sample has 90,000 or so clones; roughly 80% are singletons. Sequencing was done on a sample of PBMCs. The source is a man aged 30-40 years in good health and CMV-seropositive.

This chain links TRBV18 with TRBJ2-5, with D maybe TRBD1 (6 bases). V dropped 3 bases and J dropped 0 bases, with 8 bases sitting between them. The CDR3 is 14 residues long. Germline loops: CDR1 KGHSH, CDR2 LQKENI. CDR3 sequence: CASSPGTYQETQYF. DNA for the CDR3: TGTGCCAGCTCACCCGGGACATACCAAGAGACCCAGTACTTC.

This sequence joins TRBV2 and TRBJ2-1; D call uncertain. The V end lost 3 bases, the J end lost 4 bases, and 7 bases lay between the germline ends. CDR1 is SNHLY and CDR2 is FYNNEI in the germline V gene. The CDR3 is 13 residues long. The CDR3 sequence: CASSDDSYNEQFF. Here the CDR3 DNA reads TGTGCCAGCAGTGATGACTCGTACAATGAGCAGTTCTTC.

This clone was observed once. This chain links TRBV15 with TRBJ1-3; no reliable D call. The CDR3 spans 16 residues. V gave up 3 bases and J gave up 2 bases, with 14 bases separating them. Germline CDR1 reads LNHNV; CDR2 reads YYDKDF (reference sequence). DNA of the CDR3: TGTGCCACCAGCAGCGACCCGACGGGTGCTGGAAACACCATATATTTT. It yields the protein CATSSDPTGAGNTIYF.

This chain joins TRBV29-1 and TRBJ2-2; TRBD2 is a possible D gene (5 bases). V was shortened by 7 bases and J by 6 bases, with 12 bases between the two germline ends. CDR1 and CDR2 from the germline V gene are SQVTM and ANQGSEA. There are 12 residues in the CDR3. The CDR3 loop is CSGSEGAGELFF. The CDR3 DNA sequence: TGCAGCGGTAGCGAGGGTGCCGGGGAGCTGTTTTTT.

V usage is TRBV7-9 and J usage is TRBJ2-5; the match to TRBD2 covers 7 bases. The CDR3 is made up of 13 amino acids. Germline trimming cut 5 bases from V and 4 bases from J; bases unmatched to any gene: 4. From germline, CDR1 is SEHNR and CDR2 FQNEAQ (reference sequence). CDR3 nucleotides: TGTGCCAGCAGCCGTGGACTAGTAGAGACCCAGTACTTC. Protein product: CASSRGLVETQYF.

The chain combines TRBV30 with TRBJ1-1; possibly TRBD1 for D (5 bases). The length of the CDR3 is 14 residues. The germline V gene has CDR1 GTSNPN and CDR2 SVGIG (reference sequence). Trimming removed 3 bases at V and 3 bases at J, with 14 bases between. The CDR3 coding sequence is TGTGCCTGGAGCGCAGGGCGGCGGCACACTGAAGCTTTCTTT. Protein: CAWSAGRRHTEAFF.

This clone has a handful of counts. This chain uses TRBV6-5 with TRBJ1-5; 8 bases align to TRBD1. J gave up 7 bases and V 6 bases, and 5 bases lay outside the gene matches. The CDR3 is 13 residues long. Germline CDR1 is MNHEY and CDR2 is SVGAGI. CDR3 amino acids: CASSGQGGQPQHF. CDR3 nucleotide sequence: TGTGCCAGCAGCGGACAGGGCGGCCAGCCCCAGCATTTT.

The CDR3, as DNA: TGTGCCAGCAGCTTAGTTTTGGCGGGGGGCAGGACCGGGGAGCTGTTTTTT. Encoded protein: CASSLVLAGGRTGELFF. This rearrangement joins TRBV7-6 to TRBJ2-2, with 8 nucleotides matching TRBD2. This CDR3 has 17 residues. Trimming removed 1 base from V and 5 bases from J; junction bases left unmatched: 9. Germline V gene data show CDR1 as SGHVS and CDR2 as FNYEAQ. The full variable domain, its missing parts supplied by reference TRBV7-6 and TRBJ2-2, is GAGVSQSPRYKVTKRGQDVALRCDPISGHVSLYWYRQALGQGPEFLTYFNYEAQQDKSGLPNDRFSAERPEGSISTLTIQRTEQRDSAMYRCASSLVLAGGRTGELFFGEGSRLTVL.

The chain links TRBV30 to TRBJ2-5, with 7 nucleotides matching TRBD1. The CDR3 runs 15 residues. The germline gives CDR1 GTSNPN, CDR2 SVGIG (reference sequence). With V trimmed by 5 bases and J by 9 bases, 18 bases remained unmatched. The CDR3: CAWLRGPGTRAAQYF. The CDR3 DNA sequence: TGTGCCTGGCTAAGGGGGCCCGGGACACGGGCGGCCCAGTACTTC.